This T cell receptor (beta chain) originates from a study of shared clonotypes between healthy human individuals (dated by TCRdb to 2018 to 2020). About the study as a whole: The cohort comprised a couple of women and a few men aged 18 to 49 years. Different laboratories and diverse techniques were used to prepare libraries and sequence TCR repertoires, to increase sequencing depth and limit assay-specific biases. For each donor, CD4 naive and CD4 memory were each run on three plates, CD8 naive on two plates, and CD8 memory on one plate. Each donor's leukapheresis produced roughly between roughly 0.85 and 10 billion PBMCs. The study deeply sequenced blood TCR repertoires of about 5 healthy adults to estimate repertoire size and the extent of clonotype sharing between individuals. General conclusions and limits of the study: Rarefaction of sorted-subset datasets indicated incomplete sequencing despite the large sequencing depth. When several donors were compared, the shared fraction of clonotypes was 5% to 6.5% for naive CD4, approximately 3.5% for naive CD8, 2.3% for memory CD4, and approximately 0.4% for memory CD8. Compared with non-shared clonotypes, the clonotypes found in all four sorted-subset donors had higher generation probabilities. Pairwise subsampling led to the expectation that sequencing depth would affect the degree of clonotype sharing among donors. Naive subsets generally had larger estimated clonotype richness than memory subsets. Because the study included a small number of donors, the genetic and exposure-history diversity represented was limited. Sampling was restricted to blood, and TCR repertoires in tissues likely differ from the TCR repertoires found in blood.

As for this clone: It lacks a known antigen. Base-call qualities are not available, and no considerably larger clone is one nucleotide away.

The germline V and J ends show losses of 3 bases and 6 bases respectively, and no gene match explains 7 bases of the junction. The CDR3 spans 15 residues, from the cysteine through the phenylalanine. Only the CDR3 region is kept as DNA, spanning 45 bases read in frame from base 1. According to the germline V gene, CDR1 reads KGHSH and CDR2 reads LQKENI. Healthy HIV-negative adults with no recently reported acute infections or vaccinations were included as donors. Every donor was a Caucasian adult residing in Nashville, Tennessee, USA. CD4+ T cells were enriched through magnetic negative selection, after which naive cells were positively selected on CD45RA and the remaining negative fraction served as the memory subset. Blood was obtained by leukapheresis, after which PBMCs were separated by Ficoll-Histopaque density gradient centrifugation and cryopreserved in liquid nitrogen vapor phase. Analytical flow cytometry was used to check the purity and quantity of each magnetically sorted T cell population. From each sorted fraction, genomic DNA was isolated and quantified by UV absorbance on a Nanodrop 2000c.

Using the deep immunoSEQ assay, TCR CDR3 regions were amplified from genomic DNA by multiplex PCR. Genomic DNA extracted from each cell subset was distributed evenly over all wells of several immunoSEQ 96-well plates, and each plate served as one replicate. For sorted subsets, each replicate PCR was loaded with around 220 ng genomic DNA, equivalent to 25,000 to 35,000 T cell genomes. Purified libraries were measured with a Qubit 3.0 fluorometer, size-checked on a Bioanalyzer 2100, and measured again with the KAPA Library Quantification kit. Every immunoSEQ 96-well plate was sequenced on a dedicated single-read 150-cycle Illumina NextSeq 550 flow cell. On the study's bioinformatics: Because the immunoSEQ output held only junctional sequences and lacked quality scores, the filtering could not match the filtering applied to full-length reads. Sequences were annotated with PyIR, a Python wrapper for IgBLAST v1.9, and V/J genes and CDR3 were assigned using IMGT germline references. Reads were filtered out if the reads had weak V/J assignments (E-value above 1e-6), no CDR3, stop codons, out-of-frame junctions, or ambiguous translated residues. V3J clonotypes were defined as sequences sharing the same inferred V gene, J gene, and CDR3 amino acid sequence. Percentage overlap between repertoires was computed as shared unique clonotypes divided by the size of the smaller repertoire. Repertoire richness was assessed with RTK rarefaction, the Chao1 estimator, and Recon v2.1 estimates of unobserved clonotypes. For all TCRbeta clonotypes obtained by the gDNA method from several donors, generation probabilities were computed with OLGA. Not all clones reach the TCRdb copy of this immuneACCESS table, which keeps in-frame sequences only. Checked studies attribute under half of the gap to unresolved V genes and leave the rest unexplained. V, J and clone size are those of that table, while D and trimming were read from the DNA. Across this sample there are around 1.4 million clones, with roughly 98.5% seen only once. The top ten constitute about 0.34% of the sample.

In this chain, TRBV18 is recombined with TRBJ2-2, and TRBD1 matches 7 of the central bases. This sequence originates from a man in his thirties or forties in good health. Material: naive CD4+ T cells sorted from blood. The cell subset or site label here, explained by the study, means: CD45RA+ positively selected. DNA sequence: TGTGCCAGCTCACCGATAACAGGGGATGCCGGGGAGCTGTTTTTT. The resulting protein is CASSPITGDAGELFF.